The 22 T cell receptor beta chains presented below share a single source sample, sequenced in a study of OX40 agonist ivuxolimab in advanced cancers. The method was immunoSEQ multiplex PCR; TCRdb's version includes in-frame clones alone and lacks a portion of them. The sample has roughly 80,000 clones, roughly 80% seen once. The input for sequencing was CD4+ or CD8+ T cells sorted from blood, taken in a trial of the OX40 agonist ivuxolimab. Every receptor here comes from an adult with an advanced solid tumor such as melanoma, head and neck, liver or kidney cancer.

The chain recombines TRBV19 with TRBJ1-2; no reliable D call. There are 13 residues in the CDR3. Trimming removed 1 base at V and 4 bases at J, with 7 bases between. Germline assignment: CDR1 LNHDA and CDR2 SQIVND (reference sequence). Here the CDR3 reads CASSIGQSYGYTF. The DNA of the CDR3 is TGTGCCAGTAGTATAGGCCAGAGCTATGGCTACACCTTC.

There are a few counts of this clone. The chain employs TRBV5-4 and TRBJ1-4; D is perhaps TRBD1 (5 bases). V dropped 5 bases and J dropped 3 bases, with 14 bases sitting between them. Germline CDR1 is SGHNT and CDR2 is YYREEE (reference sequence). This CDR3 spans 15 amino acids. CDR3 sequence reads: CASSSQGSPNEKLFF. The CDR3, as DNA: TGTGCCAGCAGTTCTCAGGGATCCCCTAATGAAAAACTGTTTTTT.

CDR3 nucleotide sequence: TGTGCCAGCTCACCACCGGACCGGACAGTCGTGGGGGAGACCCAGTACTTC. Amino acid sequence: CASSPPDRTVVGETQYF. This chain uses TRBV18 with TRBJ2-5, with D perhaps matching TRBD1 (6 bases). The CDR3 extends over 17 amino acids. Between the trimmed V and J ends, which lost 0 bases and 5 bases, there was a span of 19 bases. CDR1 is KGHSH, CDR2 LQKENI, per germline.

The gene calls are TRBV5-4 and TRBJ2-5, with no clear D. Germline lookup yields CDR1 SGHNT and CDR2 YYREEE (reference sequence). The CDR3 is made up of 14 amino acids. V shed 4 bases and J shed 2 bases, with 12 bases lying between them. This CDR3 is CASSLDGFQETQYF. The CDR3 coding sequence is TGTGCCAGCAGCCTTGACGGGTTTCAAGAGACCCAGTACTTC.

V and J are TRBV19 and TRBJ1-1, with no clear D. The CDR3 length is 13 residues. The germline CDR1 and CDR2 sequences are LNHDA and SQIVND (reference sequence). V was shortened by 1 base and J by 3 bases, with 6 bases between the two germline ends. CDR3 loop: CASSIGRDTEAFF. CDR3 DNA sequence: TGTGCCAGTAGTATAGGGAGGGACACTGAAGCTTTCTTT.

This sequence joins TRBV6-5 and TRBJ1-2; tentative D call: TRBD1 (6 bases). CDR3 length: 13 residues. V shed 6 bases and J shed 9 bases, with 17 bases lying between them. Germline-derived CDR1 and CDR2 are MNHEY and SVGAGI. CDR3 protein: CASREITGLRYTF. The DNA for the CDR3 is TGTGCCAGCAGGGAGATTACAGGGTTACGCTACACCTTC.

The V call is TRBV7-7, the J call TRBJ2-2, with D uncertain. The germline V and J ends were trimmed by 6 bases and 5 bases, with 16 bases remaining between them. The CDR3 is 15 amino acids. Germline assignment: CDR1 SSHAT and CDR2 FNYEAQ (reference sequence). This chain's CDR3 is CASSSPGRETGELFF. The DNA of the CDR3 is TGTGCCAGCAGTTCGCCGGGCCGCGAGACCGGGGAGCTGTTTTTT.

This chain uses TRBV5-1 with TRBJ2-2, with D possibly matching TRBD1 (6 bases). The germline CDR1 and CDR2 sequences are SGHRS and YFSETQ. This CDR3 is 15 amino acids long. Trimming removed 4 bases at V and 1 base at J, with 11 bases between. In DNA form, the CDR3 reads TGCGCCAGCAGCACGGACAGTCGGAACACCGGGGAGCTGTTTTTT. The encoded protein is CASSTDSRNTGELFF. Full variable domain (rest looked up from reference TRBV5-1 and TRBJ2-2): KAGVTQTPRYLIKTRGQQVTLSCSPISGHRSVSWYQQTPGQGLQFLFEYFSETQRNKGNFPGRFSGRQFSNSRSEMNVSTLELGDSALYLCASSTDSRNTGELFFGEGSRLTVL.

The chain is built from TRBV21-1 and TRBJ2-7. TRBV21-1 is a recognized pseudogene. The CDR3 covers 17 residues. The DNA of the CDR3 is TGTGCCAGCAGCAGCCCATTATACAGCTGGAGCTCCTACGAGCAGTACTTC. Encoded protein: CASSSPLYSWSSYEQYF.

This clone was seen once. The V and J genes are TRBV21-1 and TRBJ2-7; the tabulated D call, TRBD2, remains unverified against the DNA. TRBV21-1 is noted as a pseudogene. The CDR3 runs to 14 residues. The chain's CDR3 is CASSTGAGDYEQYV. CDR3 bases: TGTGCCAGCAGCACGGGAGCGGGGGACTACGAGCAGTACGTC.

The chain links TRBV7-9 to TRBJ1-2; 7 nucleotides line up with TRBD1. From germline, CDR1 is SEHNR and CDR2 FQNEAQ (reference sequence). V was clipped by 0 bases and J by 6 bases; unmatched bases: 10. The CDR3 is 16 amino acids. The CDR3 DNA reads as TGTGCCAGCAGCTTAGCCTTCGGACAGGAACGGCATGGCTACACCTTC. It yields the protein CASSLAFGQERHGYTF.

The chain employs TRBV7-2 and TRBJ2-3; 9 bases are a match to TRBD2. CDR1 and CDR2 (germline): SGHTA, FQGNSA. The V segment lost 3 bases and the J segment 1 base; nucleotides outside the gene matches: 2. The CDR3 totals 15 residues. CDR3 nucleotide sequence: TGTGCCAGCAGCTTTCGGACTAGCGGCACAGATACGCAGTATTTT. Protein sequence: CASSFRTSGTDTQYF.

For the CDR3, the DNA is TGTGCCAGCAGCTTCGGGACTCCTAGCGGGGGGGTCACGCAGTATTTT. It translates to CASSFGTPSGGVTQYF. V is TRBV7-2 and J is TRBJ2-3; 12 bases match TRBD2. The germline V gene encodes CDR1 SGHTA and CDR2 FQGNSA. J was trimmed by 9 bases and V by 3 bases; bases with no gene match: 10. The CDR3 sequence is 16 residues long. The variable domain in full, with the rest retrieved from reference TRBV7-2 and TRBJ2-3, is GAGVSQSPSNKVTEKGKDVELRCDPISGHTALYWYRQSLGQGLEFLIYFQGNSAPDKSGLPSDRFSAERTGGSVSTLTIQRTQQEDSAVYLCASSFGTPSGGVTQYFGPGTRLTVL.

For the CDR3, the DNA is TGTGCCAGCAGTCTACTGATCTATGGCTACACCTTC. Its protein is CASSLLIYGYTF. This rearrangement joins TRBV2 to TRBJ1-2, with D unresolved. The germline V gene encodes CDR1 SNHLY and CDR2 FYNNEI. This CDR3 has 12 residues. V was trimmed by 5 bases and J by 4 bases, leaving 8 bases between them.

The chain recombines TRBV19 with TRBJ2-2; 12 bases align to TRBD2. V shed 5 bases, J shed 0 bases, and the junction held 13 bases outside the gene matches. Per the germline V gene, CDR1 is LNHDA and CDR2 is SQIVND (reference sequence). CDR3 length: 20 amino acids. The CDR3 DNA reads as TGTGCCAGTAGTTCCGGGAAGCAATGGACTAGCGGGACGAACACCGGGGAGCTGTTTTTT. Its protein product is CASSSGKQWTSGTNTGELFF.

This clone was seen only once. V is TRBV18 and J is TRBJ2-7; no firm D call. Germline V gene data show CDR1 as KGHSH and CDR2 as LQKENI. This CDR3 contains 12 residues. V was pared by 5 bases and J by 3 bases, with 8 bases between. The CDR3 DNA follows: TGTGCCAGCTCATACGACGGCTACGAGCAGTACGTC. Encoded protein: CASSYDGYEQYV.

The chain combines TRBV18 with TRBJ2-1; TRBD2 aligns across 9 bases. Trimming removed 3 bases from V and 9 bases from J; junction bases left unmatched: 12. The germline CDR1 and CDR2 sequences are KGHSH and LQKENI. The CDR3 covers 16 residues. DNA for the CDR3: TGTGCCAGCTCACCGAACCTGGGCGGGGGGGCCGGTGAGCAGTTCTTC. Translating it yields CASSPNLGGGAGEQFF. The complete variable domain, with remaining parts taken from reference TRBV18 and TRBJ2-1, reads NAGVMQNPRHLVRRRGQEARLRCSPMKGHSHVYWYRQLPEEGLKFMVYLQKENIIDESGMPKERFSAEFPKEGPSILRIQQVVRGDSAAYFCASSPNLGGGAGEQFFGPGTRLTVL.

The rearrangement joins TRBV6-6 to TRBJ2-7; the D is unclear. CDR3 length equals 11 residues. Germline CDR1 reads MNHNY; CDR2 reads SVGAGI (reference sequence). Deletions cut 6 bases from V and 3 bases from J, with 6 bases between. The CDR3 loop is CASRTFYEQYV. The CDR3 region has the DNA TGTGCCAGCAGAACGTTCTACGAGCAGTACGTC.

The rearrangement links TRBV10-3 to TRBJ1-3, with D perhaps matching TRBD1 (5 bases). Germline values: CDR1 ENHRY, CDR2 SYGVKD. The length of the CDR3 is 16 residues. V gave up 6 bases and J gave up 0 bases, with 15 bases separating them. The CDR3 bases are TGTGCCATCAGCGCGGGACGCACGTCCTCTGGAAACACCATATATTTT. Amino acids: CAISAGRTSSGNTIYF.

The V gene is TRBV6-1, the J gene TRBJ2-7; D ambiguous. Germline V gene lookup returns CDR1 MNHNS and CDR2 SASEGT. The V end lost 7 bases, the J end lost 2 bases, and 15 bases lay between the germline ends. The CDR3 loop spans 14 amino acids. The CDR3 DNA reads TGTGCCAGCACCCAACTCTTCTCTACCTACGAGCAGTACTTC. This sequence encodes CASTQLFSTYEQYF.

The rearrangement joins TRBV10-1 to TRBJ2-5; TRBD2 might be the D (6 bases). Germline CDR1 and CDR2: WNHNN and SYGVQD (reference sequence). The CDR3 sequence is 16 residues long. V was trimmed by 6 bases and J by 2 bases, leaving 19 bases between them. This CDR3 is CASSETGDFGQETQYF. Written as DNA, the CDR3 is TGCGCCAGCAGCGAGACGGGGGACTTCGGGCAAGAGACCCAGTACTTC.

The chain recombines TRBV7-2 with TRBJ2-1; 10 bases map to TRBD1. There are 13 residues in the CDR3. The trim removed 0 bases at V and 16 bases at J, leaving 6 bases unmatched. Germline V gene data show CDR1 as SGHTA and CDR2 as FQGNSA. The CDR3 sequence is CASSLAPGQGIFF. The CDR3 coding sequence is TGTGCCAGCAGCTTAGCCCCGGGACAGGGGATTTTCTTC.